This TCR beta chain was retrieved from a study of blood T cell repertoires in COVID-19. The V gene lost 4 bases and the J gene lost 1 base, with 13 bases spanning the gap. The CDR3 is 15 amino acids. The germline V gene encodes CDR1 LGHDT and CDR2 YNNKEL (reference sequence). The authors' processing: Reference gene primer amplification gave estimated nucleated cell counts. Method: immunoSEQ multiplex PCR; TCRdb's copy keeps in-frame clones and lacks some. The V and J calls and clone size come from that table; D and trimming were worked out from the DNA. The sample contains over 70,000 clones, 80% of which appear only once.

The V call is TRBV3-1 (or the pseudogene TRBV3-2), the J call TRBJ1-1, with a possible D match to TRBD1 (5 bases). This sequence originates from a woman in her 70s with acute or convalescent COVID-19. The sequenced sample consisted of peripheral blood. CDR3 sequence reads: CASSLRGGRNTEAFF. The CDR3 coding sequence is TGTGCCAGCAGCCTACGGGGGGGTCGGAACACTGAAGCTTTCTTT.